The 17 T cell receptor beta chains below all came from one sample that was sequenced in a study of T-cell reconstitution after alpha-beta-depleted transplantation in children. Researchers prepared the TCRbeta library using unique molecular identifiers, the study reports. TCRdb called the PCR reads again in MiXCR, with one record for every CDR3 protein. The data hold around 480,000 distinct CDR3 sequences, with around a third observed a single time. Sequenced here: PBMCs from the stem cell graft donor, sampled from the stem cell graft. These receptors all come from a human donor who donated a stem cell graft to a child with aplastic anemia.

The chain carries TRBV5-5 and TRBJ2-7, with D maybe TRBD1 (5 bases). CDR1 is SGHKS and CDR2 is YYEKEE in the germline V gene (reference sequence). The ends were cut back, 0 bases at V and 2 bases at J, with 15 bases in the middle. The CDR3 totals 16 residues. The CDR3 sequence: CASSLGWMRTPYEQYV. The CDR3 DNA reads TGTGCCAGCAGCTTGGGGTGGATGAGGACACCCTACGAGCAGTACGTC.

This clonotype was counted between two and nine times. This rearrangement joins TRBV12-3 or TRBV12-4 to TRBJ1-4, with unresolved D. V lost 2 bases and J lost 8, with 9 bases in between. The CDR3 contains 13 residues. This CDR3 reads CASSLRVGEKLFF. The CDR3 DNA reads as TGTGCCAGCAGTTTAAGAGTGGGGGAAAAACTGTTTTTT.

This sequence joins TRBV7-2 and TRBJ1-2; D may be TRBD1 (5 bases). The CDR3 is 16 amino acids. The ends were cut back, 0 bases at V and 8 bases at J, with 19 bases in the middle. Germline CDR1 SGHTA, CDR2 FQGNSA. CDR3 sequence reads: CASSLALGGRAPGYTF. DNA for the CDR3: TGTGCCAGCAGCTTAGCGCTGGGGGGGAGGGCACCCGGCTACACCTTC.

The V gene is TRBV7-2, the J gene TRBJ2-7; D is possibly TRBD2 (6 bases). CDR3 length equals 15 residues. The germline V gene has CDR1 SGHTA and CDR2 FQGNSA. V shed 4 bases and J shed 0 bases, with 13 bases lying between them. As DNA, the CDR3 is TGTGCCAGCAGCTCGGGACTTCATAGCTCCTACGAGCAGTACTTC. Translation: CASSSGLHSSYEQYF. Combining the CDR3 with reference TRBV7-2 and TRBJ2-7 gives the whole variable domain GAGVSQSPSNKVTEKGKDVELRCDPISGHTALYWYRQSLGQGLEFLIYFQGNSAPDKSGLPSDRFSAERTGGSVSTLTIQRTQQEDSAVYLCASSSGLHSSYEQYFGPGTRLTVT.

This clonotype was seen more than once but under ten times. The chain is built from TRBV5-5 and TRBJ2-5; 9 nucleotides align to TRBD2. This CDR3 has 17 residues. The J segment lost 4 bases and the V segment lost 1 base, leaving 11 bases of the junction unmatched. Germline-derived CDR1 and CDR2 are SGHKS and YYEKEE (reference sequence). CDR3 amino acids: CASSLRLAGRGGETQYF. CDR3 in DNA: TGTGCCAGCAGCTTGCGGCTAGCGGGAAGAGGAGGAGAGACCCAGTACTTC.

This clonotype was seen a few times. This sequence joins TRBV6-4 and TRBJ2-3; no firm D call. The germline gives CDR1 MRHNA, CDR2 SNTAGT. V was cut by 4 bases and J by 1 base, with 9 bases left in between. The CDR3 contains 14 residues. The CDR3 coding sequence is TGTGCCAGCAGTGCAGGAGTTGGCACAGATACGCAGTATTTT. Its protein is CASSAGVGTDTQYF.

The rearrangement links TRBV20-1 to TRBJ2-2; D might be TRBD1 (5 bases). This CDR3 is 14 amino acids long. The germline V gene encodes CDR1 DFQATT and CDR2 SNEGSKA (reference sequence). V dropped 6 bases and J dropped 0 bases, with 11 bases sitting between them. CDR3 DNA: TGCAGTGCCCGACAGAGAGCGAACACCGGGGAGCTGTTTTTT. It encodes CSARQRANTGELFF.

This clonotype was found a few times. This chain connects TRBV27 to TRBJ2-5; D is undetermined. Looked up from germline, CDR1 is MNHEY and CDR2 is SMNVEV (reference sequence). Trimming shortened V by 2 bases and J by 1 base, and 11 bases separated the two germline ends. The CDR3 has 15 residues. CDR3: CASSLVRASQETQYF. For the CDR3, the DNA is TGTGCCAGCAGTTTAGTAAGAGCGTCCCAAGAGACCCAGTACTTC.

This clonotype appeared many times. The chain combines TRBV29-1 with TRBJ2-7; 7 positions match TRBD1. From germline, CDR1 is SQVTM and CDR2 ANQGSEA. This CDR3 is 13 amino acids long. V lost 3 bases, J lost 2 bases, and 4 bases stayed unmatched. The CDR3: CSVDGDRAYEQYF. For the CDR3, the DNA is TGCAGCGTTGACGGCGACAGGGCCTACGAGCAGTACTTC.

This clonotype appeared a few times. The chain is built from TRBV24-1 and TRBJ1-2; 9 nucleotides match TRBD1. The CDR3 runs to 15 residues. Germline V gene data show CDR1 as KGHDR and CDR2 as SFDVKD. V lost 4 bases and J lost 8; bases outside the gene matches: 10. This chain's CDR3 is CATSDRTGVPWGYTF. Here the CDR3 DNA reads TGTGCCACCAGTGACCGGACAGGGGTCCCCTGGGGCTACACCTTC.

This chain links TRBV7-9 with TRBJ1-3, with no clear D. The CDR3 loop spans 12 amino acids. CDR1 is SEHNR, CDR2 FQNEAQ, per germline (reference sequence). V shed 8 bases and J shed 8 bases, with 13 bases lying between them. The CDR3 is CASGSSGDTIYF. In DNA form, the CDR3 reads TGTGCCAGCGGCTCGAGCGGAGACACCATATATTTT.

The chain recombines TRBV5-1 with TRBJ2-7; unclear D gene. The germline V and J ends were trimmed by 1 base and 2 bases, with 7 bases remaining between them. The CDR3 covers 13 residues. Germline CDR1 and CDR2: SGHRS and YFSETQ. CDR3 nucleotide sequence: TGCGCCAGCAGCTTGACTTACGCCTACGAGCAGTACTTC. Its protein is CASSLTYAYEQYF. Full variable domain (missing parts from reference TRBV5-1 and TRBJ2-7): KAGVTQTPRYLIKTRGQQVTLSCSPISGHRSVSWYQQTPGQGLQFLFEYFSETQRNKGNFPGRFSGRQFSNSRSEMNVSTLELGDSALYLCASSLTYAYEQYFGPGTRLTVT.

This clonotype came up a few times. This chain connects TRBV7-9 to TRBJ1-1; 8 bases agree with TRBD1. The length of the CDR3 is 12 residues. The germline V gene has CDR1 SEHNR and CDR2 FQNEAQ (reference sequence). With V trimmed by 6 bases and J by 11 bases, 8 bases remained unmatched. The CDR3 nucleotides read TGTGCCAGCAGGTCTCAGACAGGGGCCGCTTTCTTT. It yields the protein CASRSQTGAAFF.

This clonotype was counted a few times. The rearrangement joins TRBV5-6 to TRBJ2-1; 8 bases are a match to TRBD2. The trim removed 4 bases at V and 3 bases at J, leaving 3 bases unmatched. The germline gives CDR1 SGHDT, CDR2 YYEEEE. The CDR3 consists of 14 residues. The CDR3 DNA follows: TGTGCCAGCAGCAGACTAGCGAGCTACAATGAGCAGTTCTTC. It specifies CASSRLASYNEQFF.

This clonotype was observed many times. The V call is TRBV20-1, the J call TRBJ1-1; D remains ambiguous. Trimming shortened V by 5 bases and J by 4 bases, and 17 bases separated the two germline ends. Germline-derived CDR1 and CDR2 are DFQATT and SNEGSKA (reference sequence). The length of the CDR3 is 14 residues. The CDR3 loop reads CSARRMARATEAFF. CDR3 nucleotide sequence: TGCAGTGCTCGCCGAATGGCCCGGGCCACTGAAGCTTTCTTT.

V is TRBV20-1 and J is TRBJ1-1; D unclear. The CDR3 runs to 12 residues. Germline-derived CDR1 and CDR2 are DFQATT and SNEGSKA (reference sequence). V lost 6 bases to trimming and J lost 1 base, with 9 bases between them. DNA for the CDR3: TGCAGTGCCCTGACTACGAACACTGAAGCTTTCTTT. Encoded protein: CSALTTNTEAFF.

The chain links TRBV9 to TRBJ2-3, with no clear D. Trimming pared 4 bases from V and 0 bases from J, leaving 12 bases between. The germline V gene has CDR1 SGDLS and CDR2 YYNGEE. The CDR3 length is 15 residues. CDR3 amino acids: CASSLRSTSTDTQYF. CDR3 DNA sequence: TGTGCCAGCAGCCTAAGAAGTACTAGCACAGATACGCAGTATTTT.